There are many counts of the clone carrying this TCR beta chain. CDR3 length: 11 residues. Germline lookup yields CDR1 SGHRS and CDR2 YFSETQ. V was cut by 4 bases and J by 2 bases, with 4 bases left in between. TCRbeta library preparation incorporated unique molecular identifiers. TCRdb passed the PCR reads through MiXCR, listing each CDR3 protein once. The sample has 100,000 to 120,000 distinct CDR3 sequences; 10% are singletons. This record belongs to a study of T-cell reconstitution after alpha-beta-depleted transplantation in children. The V and J genes are TRBV5-1 and TRBJ2-7; D remains unclear. This specimen was PBMCs from the stem cell graft donor, taken from the stem cell graft. This sequence originates from a human donor who donated a stem cell graft to a child with acute lymphoblastic leukemia. Here the CDR3 reads CASSTAYEQYF. The CDR3 bases are TGCGCCAGCAGCACAGCCTACGAGCAGTACTTC.